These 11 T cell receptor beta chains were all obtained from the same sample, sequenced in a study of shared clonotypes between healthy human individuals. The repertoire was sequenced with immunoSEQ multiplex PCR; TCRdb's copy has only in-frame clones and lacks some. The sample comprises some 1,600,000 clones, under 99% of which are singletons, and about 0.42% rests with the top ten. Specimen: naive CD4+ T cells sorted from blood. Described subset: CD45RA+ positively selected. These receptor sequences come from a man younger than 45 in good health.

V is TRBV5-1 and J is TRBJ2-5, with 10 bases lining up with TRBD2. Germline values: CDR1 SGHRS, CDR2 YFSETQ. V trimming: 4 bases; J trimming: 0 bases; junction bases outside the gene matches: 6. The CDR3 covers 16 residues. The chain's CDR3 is CASSALTSGYQETQYF. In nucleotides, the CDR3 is TGCGCCAGCAGCGCCCTGACTAGCGGGTACCAAGAGACCCAGTACTTC. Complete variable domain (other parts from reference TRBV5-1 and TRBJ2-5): KAGVTQTPRYLIKTRGQQVTLSCSPISGHRSVSWYQQTPGQGLQFLFEYFSETQRNKGNFPGRFSGRQFSNSRSEMNVSTLELGDSALYLCASSALTSGYQETQYFGPGTRLLVL.

The CDR3 DNA sequence: TGTGCCAGCAGTTCGCCGCGGACACAAGAGACCCAGTACTTC. Residues: CASSSPRTQETQYF. The chain couples TRBV6-6 to TRBJ2-5; possibly TRBD1 for D (5 bases). Germline assignment: CDR1 MNHNY and CDR2 SVGAGI (reference sequence). V lost 4 bases, J lost 2 bases, and 11 bases lay in between. This CDR3 has 14 residues.

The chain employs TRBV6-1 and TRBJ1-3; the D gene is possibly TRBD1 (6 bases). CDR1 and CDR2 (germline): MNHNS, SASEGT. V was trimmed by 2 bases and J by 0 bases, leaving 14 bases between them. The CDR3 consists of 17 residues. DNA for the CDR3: TGTGCCAGCAGTGAATCGACAGGCTCCTTCTCTGGAAACACCATATATTTT. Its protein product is CASSESTGSFSGNTIYF.

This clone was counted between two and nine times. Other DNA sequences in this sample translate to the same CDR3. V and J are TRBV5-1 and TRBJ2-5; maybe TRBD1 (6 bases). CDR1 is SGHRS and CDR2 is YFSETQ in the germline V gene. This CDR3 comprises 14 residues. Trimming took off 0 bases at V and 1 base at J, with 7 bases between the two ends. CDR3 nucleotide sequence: TGCGCCAGCAGCTTGGGCAGGGGCCAAGAGACCCAGTACTTC. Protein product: CASSLGRGQETQYF.

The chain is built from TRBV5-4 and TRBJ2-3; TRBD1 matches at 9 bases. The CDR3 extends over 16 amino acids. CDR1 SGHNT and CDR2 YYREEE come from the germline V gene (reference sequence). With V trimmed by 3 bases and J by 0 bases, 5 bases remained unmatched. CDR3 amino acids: CASSSPTGGSTDTQYF. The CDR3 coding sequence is TGTGCCAGCAGCTCCCCGACAGGGGGTAGCACAGATACGCAGTATTTT.

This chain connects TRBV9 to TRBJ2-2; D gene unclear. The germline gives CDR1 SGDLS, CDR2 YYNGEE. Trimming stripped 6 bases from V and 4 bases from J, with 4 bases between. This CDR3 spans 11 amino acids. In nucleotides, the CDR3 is TGTGCCAGCACGATCACCGGGGAGCTGTTTTTT. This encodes CASTITGELFF.

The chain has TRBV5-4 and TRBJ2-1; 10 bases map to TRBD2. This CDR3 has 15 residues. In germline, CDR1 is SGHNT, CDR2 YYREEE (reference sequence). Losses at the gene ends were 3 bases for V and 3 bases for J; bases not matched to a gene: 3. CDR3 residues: CASSYSGRNYNEQFF. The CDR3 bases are TGTGCCAGCAGCTATAGCGGGAGGAACTACAATGAGCAGTTCTTC.

The CDR3 nucleotides read TGTGCCATCAGTGGCGCGGAGGTCGAAGAGACCCAGTACTTC. Its translation is CAISGAEVEETQYF. The chain is built from TRBV10-3 and TRBJ2-5; TRBD2 might be the D (5 bases). The CDR3 consists of 14 residues. The V end was cut by 4 bases, the J end by 3 bases, with 12 bases between. Looked up from germline, CDR1 is ENHRY and CDR2 is SYGVKD.

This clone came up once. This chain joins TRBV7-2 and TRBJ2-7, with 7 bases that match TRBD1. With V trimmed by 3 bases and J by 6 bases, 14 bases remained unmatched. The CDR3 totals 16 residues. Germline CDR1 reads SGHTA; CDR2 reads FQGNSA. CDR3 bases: TGTGCCAGCAGCTTGGGCCCGGGCAGGGGGAAAGTCGAGCAGTACTTC. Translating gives CASSLGPGRGKVEQYF.

CDR3 in DNA: TGTGCCAGCAGCTTAGTGTGGGGCCAAGCTTTCTTT. It codes for CASSLVWGQAFF. The chain combines TRBV11-2 with TRBJ1-1; a weak D match, TRBD1 (5 bases). The CDR3 totals 12 residues. In germline, CDR1 is SGHAT, CDR2 FQNNGV. The V end was cut by 1 base, the J end by 9 bases, with 9 bases between. The whole variable domain, remainder taken from reference TRBV11-2 and TRBJ1-1, is EAGVAQSPRYKIIEKRQSVAFWCNPISGHATLYWYQQILGQGPKLLIQFQNNGVVDDSQLPKDRFSAERLKGVDSTLKIQPAKLEDSAVYLCASSLVWGQAFFGQGTRLTVV.

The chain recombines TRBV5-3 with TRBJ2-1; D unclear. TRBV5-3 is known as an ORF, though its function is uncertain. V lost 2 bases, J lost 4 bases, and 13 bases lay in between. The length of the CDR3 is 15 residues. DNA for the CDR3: TGTGCCAGAAGCTTTTTCAGTGAGAGGTACAATGAGCAGTTCTTC. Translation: CARSFFSERYNEQFF.